The entry below describes one T cell receptor (beta chain). Its target is not known. Other DNA sequences of this sample code for an identical CDR3. The method was immunoSEQ multiplex PCR; TCRdb's version includes in-frame clones alone and lacks a portion of them. The data hold about 2 million clones, with 95% observed a single time. Trimming removed 2 bases at V and 4 bases at J, with 9 bases between. Germline V gene sequence: CDR1 GTSNPN, CDR2 SVGIG (reference sequence). The CDR3 extends over 14 amino acids. The sample belongs to a study of shared clonotypes between healthy human individuals. The overall study: Per donor, three plates held CD4 naive cells, three held CD4 memory, two held CD8 naive and one held CD8 memory. Study outcomes and limitations: Represented genetic and exposure-history diversity was restricted by having few donors. A generally larger estimated richness was seen in naive subsets than in memory subsets.

The rearrangement uses TRBV30 and TRBJ1-6; D uncertain. This clonotype was sampled from a man aged 18 to 29 in good health. The sequenced material came from naive CD4+ T cells sorted from blood. Subset indicated: CD45RA+ positively selected. For the CDR3, the DNA is TGTGCCTGGAGTACAACAAGTTATAATTCACCCCTCCACTTT. The encoded protein is CAWSTTSYNSPLHF.